These T cell receptor beta chains were read from a single sample in a study of identical twins' blood T cells. Using its own MiXCR run on the 5' RACE reads, TCRdb lists one record per CDR3 protein. The table has a few hundred thousand distinct CDR3 sequences, under 30% seen once; the top ten hold roughly 5.5%. The sample consisted of PBMCs. All receptors derive from a woman between 18 and 55 years old in good health. Both conserved end residues are part of each CDR3. D genes are given only for firm matches. For some rows the clone size is stated as once, few or many, or as a class when expanded; others skip it.

abundance: -
j_gene: TRBJ2-1
v_gene: TRBV2
d_gene: -
CDR3aa: CASGPATQSNEQFF
CDR3nt: TGCGCCAGCGGCCCAGCGACCCAGAGTAATGAGCAGTTCTTC

abundance: once
j_gene: TRBJ1-1
v_gene: TRBV20-1
d_gene: -
CDR3aa: CGARRDIIPPESFF
CDR3nt: TGCGGTGCTAGAAGGGACATCATCCCCCCTGAATCTTTCTTT

abundance: many
j_gene: TRBJ2-7
v_gene: TRBV19
d_gene: -
CDR3aa: CASSIPSGGIHEQYF
CDR3nt: TGTGCCAGTAGTATTCCCAGTGGAGGGATCCACGAGCAGTACTTC

abundance: -
j_gene: TRBJ1-4
v_gene: TRBV12-3/TRBV12-4
d_gene: -
CDR3aa: CASSFHSEKLFF
CDR3nt: TGTGCCAGCAGTTTCCATAGTGAAAAACTGTTTTTT

abundance: many
j_gene: TRBJ2-2
v_gene: TRBV11-3
d_gene: TRBD2
CDR3aa: CASSYSGGAHGELFF
CDR3nt: TGTGCCAGCAGTTATAGCGGGGGGGCACACGGGGAGCTGTTTTTT

abundance: few
j_gene: TRBJ1-2
v_gene: TRBV5-1
d_gene: -
CDR3aa: CASRVDNYGYTF
CDR3nt: TGCGCCAGCAGGGTGGACAACTATGGCTACACCTTC

abundance: once
j_gene: TRBJ2-3
v_gene: TRBV5-1
d_gene: -
CDR3aa: CASSPGPGEYTQYF
CDR3nt: TGCGCCAGCAGCCCTGGACCGGGGGAGTATACGCAGTATTTT

abundance: few
j_gene: TRBJ2-2
v_gene: TRBV5-6
d_gene: -
CDR3aa: CASSADSDYGELFF
CDR3nt: TGTGCCAGCAGTGCTGATTCAGACTACGGGGAGCTGTTTTTT

abundance: few
j_gene: TRBJ1-1
v_gene: TRBV19
d_gene: -
CDR3aa: CASSIETGRLEFF
CDR3nt: TGTGCCAGTAGTATAGAGACAGGTCGGTTGGAATTCTTT

abundance: -
j_gene: TRBJ1-3
v_gene: TRBV6-6
d_gene: -
CDR3aa: CASSYRMGGEDPPGNTIYF
CDR3nt: TGTGCCAGCAGTTACCGCATGGGCGGAGAAGATCCTCCTGGAAACACCATATATTTT

abundance: few
j_gene: TRBJ2-1
v_gene: TRBV28
d_gene: TRBD2
CDR3aa: CASSLPGLVDYNEQFF
CDR3nt: TGTGCCAGCAGTTTACCGGGACTAGTGGATTACAATGAGCAGTTCTTC

abundance: -
j_gene: TRBJ2-3
v_gene: TRBV20-1
d_gene: -
CDR3aa: CSADPVGDTDTQYF
CDR3nt: TGCAGTGCTGATCCTGTAGGAGACACAGATACGCAGTATTTT

abundance: -
j_gene: TRBJ1-2
v_gene: TRBV29-1
d_gene: TRBD1
CDR3aa: CSVSYGTGDGYTF
CDR3nt: TGCAGCGTTTCCTACGGGACAGGGGATGGCTACACCTTC

abundance: few
j_gene: TRBJ1-5
v_gene: TRBV21-1
d_gene: -
CDR3aa: CASSKRGLLHQPQHF
CDR3nt: TGTGCCAGCAGCAAAAGGGGGTTGTTGCATCAGCCCCAGCATTTT

abundance: few
j_gene: TRBJ2-7
v_gene: TRBV6-1
d_gene: -
CDR3aa: CASSDGRTRHEQYF
CDR3nt: TGTGCCAGCAGTGATGGACGGACAAGACACGAGCAGTACTTC

abundance: few
j_gene: TRBJ1-2
v_gene: TRBV15
d_gene: -
CDR3aa: CATSRDRGSTNYGYTF
CDR3nt: TGTGCCACCAGCAGAGATCGGGGCAGTACTAACTATGGCTACACCTTC

abundance: -
j_gene: TRBJ2-3
v_gene: TRBV6-1
d_gene: -
CDR3aa: CASSGRDVVDTQCF
CDR3nt: TGTGCCAGCAGTGGGAGGGATGTGGTGGATACGCAGTGTTTT

abundance: few
j_gene: TRBJ2-2
v_gene: TRBV5-1
d_gene: -
CDR3aa: CASSVGHRATGELFF
CDR3nt: TGCGCCAGCAGCGTCGGACACCGGGCCACCGGGGAGCTGTTTTTT

abundance: -
j_gene: TRBJ2-5
v_gene: TRBV12-3/TRBV12-4
d_gene: -
CDR3aa: CASNGNGETQYF
CDR3nt: TGTGCCAGCAACGGAAACGGAGAGACCCAGTACTTC

abundance: -
j_gene: TRBJ2-6
v_gene: TRBV6-6
d_gene: TRBD2
CDR3aa: CASSSSGGPSGANVLTF
CDR3nt: TGTGCCAGCAGTTCCAGCGGGGGGCCCTCTGGGGCCAACGTCCTGACTTTC

abundance: -
j_gene: TRBJ2-3
v_gene: TRBV21-1
d_gene: -
CDR3aa: CASSKNQRGGCDTQYF
CDR3nt: TGTGCCAGCAGCAAGAATCAGCGGGGGGGTTGTGATACGCAGTATTTT

abundance: -
j_gene: TRBJ1-2
v_gene: TRBV20-1
d_gene: -
CDR3aa: CSASGRTIYGYTF
CDR3nt: TGCAGTGCTTCAGGGCGCACAATTTATGGCTACACCTTC

abundance: -
j_gene: TRBJ2-3
v_gene: TRBV7-9
d_gene: -
CDR3aa: CASSSYSETDTQYF
CDR3nt: TGTGCCAGCAGCTCCTACTCGGAGACAGATACGCAGTATTTT